One and the same sample provided the 32 T cell receptor beta chains below, sequenced in a study of cytomegalovirus exposure and HLA in healthy donors. PCR was performed using 60 Vbeta and 13 Jbeta primers. Profiling relied on immunoSEQ multiplex PCR, and the TCRdb table lists in-frame clones only, not all of them. The top ten clones hold roughly 3.7% of a sample with about 140,000 clones, 77% of them seen once. Sequences were obtained from PBMCs. The receptors were sampled from a male donor in good health and CMV-seronegative.

The table lists this clone with a few counts. V is TRBV4-1 and J is TRBJ2-5, with 10 positions matching TRBD2. Germline CDR1 MGHRA, CDR2 YSYEKL. Trimming took 3 bases from V and 4 from J; bases not matched to a gene: 5. The CDR3 loop spans 15 amino acids. The CDR3 sequence is CASSHPSGGLETQYF. CDR3 sequence (DNA): TGCGCCAGCAGCCACCCTAGCGGGGGACTAGAGACCCAGTACTTC.

The chain links TRBV29-1 to TRBJ2-2; the match to TRBD1 covers 10 bases. There are 14 residues in the CDR3. Trimming at V came to 6 bases and at J to 1 base, leaving 2 bases not matched to a gene. Germline loops: CDR1 SQVTM, CDR2 ANQGSEA. The CDR3 nucleotides read TGCAGCGTACGGACAGGGGGGAACACCGGGGAGCTGTTTTTT. This codes for CSVRTGGNTGELFF.

The V gene is TRBV2, the J gene TRBJ2-5; D not resolved. Germline CDR1 reads SNHLY; CDR2 reads FYNNEI. V dropped 7 bases and J dropped 1 base, with 7 bases sitting between them. This CDR3 is 12 amino acids long. The CDR3 loop is CASTEPQETQYF. CDR3 bases: TGTGCCAGCACGGAGCCCCAAGAGACCCAGTACTTC.

The chain links TRBV27 to TRBJ1-1; 8 positions agree with TRBD1. Looked up from germline, CDR1 is MNHEY and CDR2 is SMNVEV (reference sequence). V shed 2 bases, J shed 1 base, and the junction held 0 bases outside the gene matches. CDR3 length: 14 residues. CDR3: CASSLQGANTEAFF. The CDR3 DNA is TGTGCCAGCAGTTTACAGGGGGCGAACACTGAAGCTTTCTTT.

The chain recombines TRBV27 with TRBJ2-1; 14 nucleotides match TRBD2. V was pared by 6 bases and J by 7 bases, with 5 bases of the junction left unmatched. CDR1 and CDR2 (germline): MNHEY, SMNVEV (reference sequence). CDR3 length: 15 amino acids. This chain's CDR3 is CASSLGLAGGNEQFF. CDR3 coding DNA: TGTGCCAGCAGCCTCGGACTAGCGGGAGGTAATGAGCAGTTCTTC.

In this sample, this clone turned up a few times. Other DNA variants within this sample encode the same CDR3. The chain carries TRBV7-2 and TRBJ2-5, with 7 bases aligning to TRBD2. The germline V gene encodes CDR1 SGHTA and CDR2 FQGNSA. The CDR3 sequence is 14 residues long. After removal of 1 base from V and 2 bases from J, the junction contained 1 base not matched to a gene. The chain's CDR3 is CASSLGGGQETQYF. DNA of the CDR3: TGTGCCAGCAGCTTAGGCGGGGGACAAGAGACCCAGTACTTC.

This clone was picked up one time. The rearrangement uses TRBV2 and TRBJ2-7; a possible D gene is TRBD1 (5 bases). The CDR3 covers 14 residues. Trimming took off 7 bases at V and 1 base at J, with 14 bases between the two ends. Germline CDR1 SNHLY, CDR2 FYNNEI. The CDR3 loop is CASKTHQGSYEQYF. In DNA form, the CDR3 reads TGTGCCAGCAAAACACACCAGGGTTCCTACGAGCAGTACTTC.

The chain has TRBV28 and TRBJ1-2; tentatively, D is TRBD1 (6 bases). The germline CDR1 and CDR2 sequences are MDHEN and SYDVKM. Trimming stripped 6 bases from V and 4 bases from J, with 9 bases between. The CDR3 is made up of 12 amino acids. The CDR3 DNA follows: TGTGCCAGCAGCCTACAGGGCTATGGCTACACCTTC. Protein: CASSLQGYGYTF.

CDR3 nucleotide sequence: TGTGCCAGCAGTTACTCGTGGGGGAGGGGCACCGGGGAGCTGTTTTTT. This codes for CASSYSWGRGTGELFF. V usage is TRBV6-5 and J usage is TRBJ2-2, with 7 bases aligning to TRBD2. In germline, CDR1 is MNHEY, CDR2 SVGAGI. Trimming cost V 0 bases and J 4 bases; bases outside gene matches: 5. The CDR3 spans 16 residues.

The chain couples TRBV5-1 to TRBJ2-2, with a tentative D call TRBD2 (6 bases). V gave up 3 bases and J gave up 0 bases, with 9 bases separating them. The CDR3 is made up of 15 amino acids. CDR1 is SGHRS and CDR2 is YFSETQ in the germline V gene. CDR3 nucleotide sequence: TGCGCCAGCAGCTGGGGGACTTCGAACACCGGGGAGCTGTTTTTT. This encodes CASSWGTSNTGELFF.

This chain joins TRBV27 and TRBJ1-1; D remains unclear. V lost 2 bases to trimming and J lost 5 bases, with 21 bases between them. The CDR3 spans 17 residues. Germline assignment: CDR1 MNHEY and CDR2 SMNVEV (reference sequence). The CDR3 bases are TGTGCCAGCAGTTTAAGGGCCTGGGTGGGAGGAAAGACTGAAGCTTTCTTT. This sequence encodes CASSLRAWVGGKTEAFF.

Only a few counts were recorded for this clone. V is TRBV7-9 and J is TRBJ1-2; 7 nucleotides agree with TRBD1. The CDR3 covers 16 residues. The germline gives CDR1 SEHNR, CDR2 FQNEAQ (reference sequence). Trimming removed 5 bases from V and 7 bases from J; junction bases left unmatched: 16. CDR3 in DNA: TGTGCCAGCAGCCCGAGAGCTGGACAGGCGGCGTCTGGCTACACCTTC. Translating gives CASSPRAGQAASGYTF. Variable domain in full (rest from reference TRBV7-9 and TRBJ1-2): DTGVSQNPRHKITKRGQNVTFRCDPISEHNRLYWYRQTLGQGPEFLTYFQNEAQLEKSRLLSDRFSAERPKGSFSTLEIQRTEQGDSAMYLCASSPRAGQAASGYTFGSGTRLTVV.

The count of this clone is one. This chain links TRBV6-5 with TRBJ2-2; 9 bases are shared with TRBD2. The CDR3 length is 15 residues. The germline V gene has CDR1 MNHEY and CDR2 SVGAGI. V lost 6 bases and J lost 4; bases outside the gene matches: 6. CDR3 region: CASRIAGAGTGELFF. The CDR3 DNA sequence: TGTGCCAGCAGGATAGCGGGAGCCGGCACCGGGGAGCTGTTTTTT.

This chain links TRBV14 with TRBJ2-3; D unresolved. Germline V gives CDR1 SGHDN, CDR2 FVKESK. V lost 3 bases and J lost 7, with 11 bases in between. The CDR3 consists of 13 residues. CDR3 residues: CASSQQLRNTQYF. The CDR3 nucleotides are TGTGCCAGCAGCCAGCAACTAAGAAATACGCAGTATTTT. The whole variable domain, remainder taken from reference TRBV14 and TRBJ2-3, is EAGVTQFPSHSVIEKGQTVTLRCDPISGHDNLYWYRRVMGKEIKFLLHFVKESKQDESGMPNNRFLAERTGGTYSTLKVQPAELEDSGVYFCASSQQLRNTQYFGPGTRLTVL.

The chain employs TRBV28 and TRBJ2-7; D call uncertain. The V end lost 1 base, the J end lost 1 base, and 11 bases lay between the germline ends. CDR3 length equals 15 residues. Germline V CDR1 and CDR2: MDHEN, SYDVKM. For the CDR3, the DNA is TGTGCCAGCAGTTTATTCCCTCTTCCTTCCTACGAGCAGTACTTC. Protein product: CASSLFPLPSYEQYF.

The chain carries TRBV5-6 and TRBJ1-2, with unresolved D. The CDR3 runs 13 residues. V shed 5 bases and J shed 4 bases, with 12 bases lying between them. CDR1 is SGHDT and CDR2 is YYEEEE in the germline V gene. The CDR3 nucleotides are TGTGCCAGCAGGAGGCGGGGAACCTATGGCTACACCTTC. It specifies CASRRRGTYGYTF.

The chain has TRBV5-1 and TRBJ2-5, with a tentative D call TRBD2 (6 bases). CDR3 size: 14 residues. CDR1 SGHRS and CDR2 YFSETQ come from the germline V gene. V was clipped by 0 bases and J by 5 bases, with 11 bases between them. The CDR3 spells CASSLATGGETQYF. The DNA for the CDR3 is TGCGCCAGCAGCTTGGCCACAGGAGGGGAGACCCAGTACTTC.

This clone was counted a few times. The chain joins TRBV2 to TRBJ2-3; perhaps TRBD1 as D (5 bases). V lost 4 bases to trimming and J lost 4 bases, with 15 bases between them. This CDR3 is built from 15 residues. The germline gives CDR1 SNHLY, CDR2 FYNNEI. The CDR3 sequence is CASSASRAPADTQYF. The CDR3 bases are TGTGCCAGCAGTGCTTCCAGGGCCCCCGCAGATACGCAGTATTTT.

This clone was observed a few times. The genes are TRBV5-1 and TRBJ2-5, with 7 nucleotides matching TRBD2. The V segment lost 6 bases and the J segment 0 bases; nucleotides outside the gene matches: 8. The CDR3 is 15 amino acids. The germline V gene has CDR1 SGHRS and CDR2 YFSETQ. The CDR3 here is CASTPTGGYQETQYF. The CDR3 coding sequence is TGCGCCAGCACCCCCACCGGGGGGTACCAAGAGACCCAGTACTTC.

This clone was recorded a few times. The rearrangement links TRBV27 to TRBJ2-5; D possibly corresponds to TRBD1 (6 bases). The V end lost 0 bases, the J end lost 1 base, and 12 bases lay between the germline ends. The germline CDR1 and CDR2 sequences are MNHEY and SMNVEV (reference sequence). This CDR3 has 16 residues. The CDR3 protein is CASSLSGKGVQETQYF. The CDR3 coding sequence is TGTGCCAGCAGTTTATCAGGGAAGGGGGTCCAAGAGACCCAGTACTTC.

As for this clone: Other nucleotide sequences in the sample specify the same CDR3. This sequence joins TRBV6-1 and TRBJ2-2; D may be TRBD1 (7 bases). In germline, CDR1 is MNHNS, CDR2 SASEGT. The CDR3 has 14 residues. V lost 6 bases and J 1 base, leaving 9 bases between the germline ends. CDR3 residues: CASRRDRNTGELFF. CDR3 nucleotides: TGTGCCAGCAGGCGGGACAGGAACACCGGGGAGCTGTTTTTT.

This chain links TRBV6-6 with TRBJ2-3; 11 bases match TRBD2. In germline, CDR1 is MNHNY, CDR2 SVGAGI (reference sequence). CDR3 size: 16 residues. V gave up 3 bases and J gave up 3 bases; unmatched junction bases: 5. CDR3 DNA: TGTGCCAGCAGTTATGTAGCGGGGGGGTTTACAGATACGCAGTATTTT. It encodes CASSYVAGGFTDTQYF.

The rearrangement joins TRBV7-9 to TRBJ2-7; 8 nucleotides line up with TRBD2. J was trimmed by 3 bases and V by 5 bases; bases with no gene match: 6. Germline V lookup: CDR1 SEHNR, CDR2 FQNEAQ (reference sequence). The CDR3 totals 14 residues. DNA for the CDR3: TGTGCCAGCAGCGCGGGAGGATTGCTCTACGAGCAGTACTTC. Translation gives CASSAGGLLYEQYF.

V is TRBV5-4 and J is TRBJ2-7, with 11 bases fitting TRBD2. The CDR3 is 16 amino acids. J was trimmed by 5 bases and V by 5 bases; bases with no gene match: 12. In germline, CDR1 is SGHNT, CDR2 YYREEE (reference sequence). CDR3 region: CASSPKTSGSPHEQYF. CDR3 sequence (DNA): TGTGCCAGCAGTCCCAAAACTAGCGGGAGTCCCCACGAGCAGTACTTC.

The chain is built from TRBV6-5 and TRBJ1-3, with no clear D. The V gene lost 7 bases and the J gene lost 4 bases, with 17 bases spanning the gap. The CDR3 covers 15 residues. CDR1 and CDR2 (germline): MNHEY, SVGAGI. The DNA for the CDR3 is TGTGCCAGCACCACCGGAGGAAGGACGGGAAACACCATATATTTT. It yields the protein CASTTGGRTGNTIYF.

The chain joins TRBV6-5 to TRBJ2-3; TRBD1 matches at 7 bases. V lost 4 bases to trimming and J lost 3 bases; unmatched junction nucleotides: 4. This CDR3 is built from 14 residues. The V gene's germline CDR1 is MNHEY and CDR2 SVGAGI. The CDR3 nucleotides read TGTGCCAGCAGTTCACAGGGGCGGACAGATACGCAGTATTTT. Translation: CASSSQGRTDTQYF.

This clone was counted only a few times. This sequence joins TRBV9 and TRBJ2-5, with 12 positions matching TRBD2. The CDR3 length is 17 residues. Germline assignment: CDR1 SGDLS and CDR2 YYNGEE. J lost 2 bases, V lost 4 bases, and 9 bases had no gene match. CDR3 protein: CASSTRPGTSGQETQYF. CDR3 sequence (DNA): TGTGCCAGCAGCACACGTCCCGGGACTAGCGGGCAAGAGACCCAGTACTTC.

This sequence joins TRBV4-3 and TRBJ2-1; 10 bases fit TRBD2. The CDR3 consists of 14 residues. Germline V gene sequence: CDR1 LGHNA, CDR2 YSLEER. The V and J ends lost 4 bases and 7 bases, in that order; junction bases with no gene match: 4. The CDR3 DNA sequence: TGCGCCAGCAGCCCCAGCGGGGGGGCAAATGAGCAGTTCTTC. Translation: CASSPSGGANEQFF.

The chain has TRBV9 and TRBJ1-2; D gene ambiguous. CDR3 size: 11 residues. Germline V gene sequence: CDR1 SGDLS, CDR2 YYNGEE. V was trimmed by 4 bases and J by 6 bases, leaving 7 bases between them. As DNA, the CDR3 is TGTGCCAGCAGCCAGATGGATGGCTACACCTTC. Protein product: CASSQMDGYTF.

This clone showed up just a few times. This chain links TRBV5-1 with TRBJ2-1; TRBD2 might be the D (5 bases). V was trimmed by 7 bases and J by 2 bases, leaving 13 bases between them. Germline CDR1 is SGHRS and CDR2 is YFSETQ. The CDR3 consists of 14 residues. For the CDR3, the DNA is TGCGCCAGCTTCGACGGGGAGACCTACAATGAGCAGTTCTTC. Amino acids: CASFDGETYNEQFF.

The chain carries TRBV9 and TRBJ1-4; D is perhaps TRBD1 (5 bases). Per germline, CDR1 SGDLS and CDR2 YYNGEE. The CDR3 has 15 amino acids. V lost 1 base and J lost 1, with 8 bases in between. Here the CDR3 reads CASSVKTGTNEKLFF. The CDR3 DNA follows: TGTGCCAGCAGCGTAAAAACAGGAACTAATGAAAAACTGTTTTTT.

This clone showed up just a few times. CDR3 protein: CASSQGAGELFF. CDR3 DNA: TGTGCCAGCAGTCAGGGGGCCGGGGAGCTGTTTTTT. The V call is TRBV7-8, the J call TRBJ2-2; the match to TRBD1 covers 7 bases. The CDR3 loop spans 12 amino acids. Germline CDR1 and CDR2: SGHVS and FQNEAQ. Trimming cost V 6 bases and J 6 bases; bases outside gene matches: 1.